This section outlines one T cell receptor (beta chain) sequence together with its context. Participant-reported clinical history was the basis for cohort assignment. Per the germline V gene, CDR1 is ENHRY and CDR2 is SYGVKD. The length of the CDR3 is 15 residues. V was pared by 0 bases and J by 5 bases, with 1 base of the junction left unmatched. This sample was included in a study of blood T cell repertoires in COVID-19. Study in general: T cells, B-cell-depleted T cells, or PBMCs supplied cDNA or gDNA.

Some clones are missing from TCRdb's copy, which holds only in-frame ones; the method was immunoSEQ multiplex PCR. This table holds 200,000 to 250,000 clones, 65% to 90% found once. The sequence was collected from a woman in her thirties who had been exposed to COVID-19. The chain is built from TRBV10-3 and TRBJ1-6, with TRBD1 identical over 7 bases. Sequencing was done on a sample of PBMCs or T cells enriched from blood (not recorded which). DNA of the CDR3: TGTGCCATCAGTGAGTCAGGACAGGATAATTCACCCCTCCACTTT. This sequence encodes CAISESGQDNSPLHF.